Listed below are T cell receptor beta chains from one sample, sequenced in a study of cytomegalovirus exposure and HLA in healthy donors. TCRdb's table, derived via immunoSEQ multiplex PCR, lists solely in-frame clones and lacks some. The sample records 100,000 to 150,000 clones, 78% being singletons. The sample comprised PBMCs. These receptors all stem from a man aged 25 to 40 in good health and CMV-seropositive. CDR3s include the opening cysteine and the closing phenylalanine or tryptophan. Clone size is not always given. Where it is, it says once, few, many or a class for expanded clones.

j_call | clone_size | v_call | cdr3_aa
TRBJ2-1 | - | TRBV4-1 | CASSQERAGGPNNEQFF
TRBJ2-7 | few | TRBV6-6 | CASSPGGGVVLYEQYF
TRBJ1-1 | - | TRBV28 | CASSYRQGATAFF
TRBJ2-7 | - | TRBV4-3 | CASSHGTGGWNEQYF
TRBJ2-2 | - | TRBV18 | CASSPRRQNTGELFF
TRBJ2-1 | - | TRBV19 | CASTPYGSHSYNEQFF
TRBJ2-1 | - | TRBV4-3 | CASSQDTLNNEQFF
TRBJ1-5 | - | TRBV19 | CASSVQGNQPQHF
TRBJ2-7 | - | TRBV6-1 | CASSEGLAYEQYF
TRBJ2-5 | - | TRBV7-9 | CASSLGRETQYF
TRBJ2-7 | - | TRBV7-2 | CASSSSLAGSDEQYF